The entry below describes one TCR beta chain. Antigen unknown. The table came from immunoSEQ multiplex PCR; TCRdb's copy has only in-frame clones and leaves some out. The table shows hundreds of thousands of clones, with 85% to 95% occurring only once. These data come from a study of shared clonotypes between healthy human individuals. Study-wide findings and caveats: Shared across a few donors were about 4.6% of the naive CD4 clonotypes. Donor clonotype sharing was expected to depend on sequencing depth. Estimated richness was generally greater in naive than memory subsets.

Naivety among CD8 cells was defined by CD45RO negativity and positive CCR7 selection, thereby excluding terminally differentiated effector memory CD45RA+ cells. Germline V gene data show CDR1 as MGHRA and CDR2 as YSYEKL. There are 15 residues in the CDR3. V gave up 0 bases and J gave up 1 base, with 9 bases separating them. This TCR was recovered from a woman aged 25 to 39 in good health. The rearrangement links TRBV4-1 to TRBJ1-1; D remains ambiguous. Sequenced input: naive CD8+ T cells sorted from blood. CDR3 DNA: TGCGCCAGCAGCCAAGATTTAAGGCCGAACACTGAAGCTTTCTTT. Its translation: CASSQDLRPNTEAFF.